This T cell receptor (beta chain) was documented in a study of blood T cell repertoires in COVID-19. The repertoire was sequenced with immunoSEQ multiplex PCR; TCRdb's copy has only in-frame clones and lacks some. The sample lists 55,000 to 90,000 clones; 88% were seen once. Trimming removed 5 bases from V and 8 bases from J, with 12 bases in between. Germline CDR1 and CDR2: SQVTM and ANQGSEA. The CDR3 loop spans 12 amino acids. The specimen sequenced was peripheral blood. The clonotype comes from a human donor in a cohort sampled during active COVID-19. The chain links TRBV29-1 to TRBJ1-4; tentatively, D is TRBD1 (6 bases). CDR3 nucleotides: TGCAGCGTTCGTCGGGGGGCGGAAAAACTGTTTTTT. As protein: CSVRRGAEKLFF. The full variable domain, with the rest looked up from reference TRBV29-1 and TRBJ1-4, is SAVISQKPSRDICQRGTSLTIQCQVDSQVTMMFWYRQQPGQSLTLIATANQGSEATYESGFVIDKFPISRPNLTFSTLTVSNMSPEDSSIYLCSVRRGAEKLFFGSGTQLSVL.